Each of the 15 T cell receptor beta chains below was sequenced from the same sample in a study of shared clonotypes between healthy human individuals. TCRdb keeps only in-frame clones here, not all; method: immunoSEQ multiplex PCR. Of 1,500,000 or so clones listed, roughly 96% were seen once; the top ten hold 0.95% to 1.5%. The specimen was naive CD4+ T cells sorted from blood. Subset here: CD45RA+ positively selected. These receptors were taken from a man under 40 in good health.

The rearrangement uses TRBV11-2 and TRBJ2-5; D perhaps matches TRBD1 (6 bases). The CDR3 spans 15 residues. V was shortened by 5 bases and J by 3 bases, with 16 bases between the two germline ends. The germline V gene has CDR1 SGHAT and CDR2 FQNNGV. CDR3 residues: CASSNRADSEETQYF. The CDR3 nucleotides read TGTGCCAGCAGCAACAGGGCGGACAGCGAAGAGACCCAGTACTTC.

The J gene is TRBJ1-1, the V gene TRBV6-5; 11 nucleotides agree with TRBD1. Germline CDR1 reads MNHEY; CDR2 reads SVGAGI. After removal of 6 bases from V and 3 bases from J, the junction contained 6 bases not matched to a gene. The CDR3 has 15 residues. The CDR3 nucleotides read TGTGCCAGCAGCCCTAGGACAGGGGGCTACACTGAAGCTTTCTTT. As protein: CASSPRTGGYTEAFF.

The gene calls are TRBV5-5 and TRBJ2-7; 11 nucleotides align to TRBD1. This CDR3 has 15 amino acids. The germline V gene has CDR1 SGHKS and CDR2 YYEKEE (reference sequence). V was clipped by 3 bases and J by 0 bases; unmatched bases: 2. The CDR3 coding sequence is TGTGCCAGCAGCTGGGGGACAGGGGGCTCCTACGAGCAGTACTTC. It translates to CASSWGTGGSYEQYF.

The rearrangement links TRBV5-4 to TRBJ2-3; D gene uncertain. Germline-derived CDR1 and CDR2 are SGHNT and YYREEE (reference sequence). The CDR3 length is 17 residues. V was shortened by 3 bases and J by 0 bases, with 17 bases between the two germline ends. This CDR3 is CASSWGSKLASTDTQYF. In DNA, the CDR3 is TGTGCCAGCAGCTGGGGATCTAAACTTGCGAGCACAGATACGCAGTATTTT.

The rearrangement uses TRBV15 and TRBJ2-1, with 11 bases that match TRBD1. With 7 bases clipped from V and 6 bases from J, the junction kept 5 bases outside the gene matches. Germline V lookup: CDR1 LNHNV, CDR2 YYDKDF (reference sequence). This CDR3 is built from 14 residues. CDR3 nucleotide sequence: TGTGCCACCACCTCCGGGACAGGGGGCAATGAGCAGTTCTTC. Translated, it gives CATTSGTGGNEQFF.

This chain joins TRBV5-8 and TRBJ2-7; D remains unclear. The germline CDR1 and CDR2 sequences are SGHTS and YDEGEE. The CDR3 is 10 residues long. V lost 0 bases and J lost 9, with 4 bases in between. CDR3 nucleotides: TGTGCCAGCAGCTTGGCGGGGCAGTACTTC. Its translation: CASSLAGQYF.

DNA for the CDR3: TGTGCCACCTCGGGCGCGGAGACAGATACGCAGTATTTT. Translated, it gives CATSGAETDTQYF. This chain links TRBV10-3 with TRBJ2-3; D gene unclear. The CDR3 extends over 13 amino acids. Trimming left V 10 bases short and J 3 bases short, with 14 bases between. Per the germline V gene, CDR1 is ENHRY and CDR2 is SYGVKD.

This chain joins TRBV5-1 and TRBJ2-7, with 10 bases identical to TRBD2. The CDR3 contains 14 residues. V lost 0 bases, J lost 9 bases, and 6 bases stayed unmatched. Germline V gives CDR1 SGHRS, CDR2 YFSETQ. The CDR3 sequence: CASSLAASGRRQYF. CDR3 bases: TGCGCCAGCAGCTTGGCGGCTAGCGGGAGACGGCAGTACTTC.

V gene TRBV19 combines with J gene TRBJ2-7; TRBD2 agrees at 8 bases. The CDR3 is made up of 14 amino acids. Trimming cost V 3 bases and J 1 base; bases outside gene matches: 2. Germline V gene lookup returns CDR1 LNHDA and CDR2 SQIVND (reference sequence). CDR3 amino acids: CASSMSGSSYEQYF. The CDR3 bases are TGTGCCAGTAGTATGAGCGGGAGTTCCTACGAGCAGTACTTC.

The chain combines TRBV10-3 with TRBJ2-3; the match to TRBD2 covers 10 bases. Unmatched junction bases numbered 11, after V lost 5 bases and J lost 0 bases. There are 18 residues in the CDR3. Germline V CDR1 and CDR2: ENHRY, SYGVKD. The DNA for the CDR3 is TGTGCCATCAGTAAGACCGGGACTAGCGCATCTAGCACAGATACGCAGTATTTT. Its protein is CAISKTGTSASSTDTQYF.

The chain uses TRBV6-1 and TRBJ2-2, with D uncertain. Germline assignment: CDR1 MNHNS and CDR2 SASEGT. The CDR3 runs 14 residues. V lost 4 bases and J 4 bases, leaving 10 bases between the germline ends. The CDR3 region is CASSVLSGTGELFF. For the CDR3, the DNA is TGTGCCAGCAGTGTTCTATCAGGCACCGGGGAGCTGTTTTTT.

This chain uses TRBV19 with TRBJ1-5; D gene ambiguous. Germline CDR1 is LNHDA and CDR2 is SQIVND (reference sequence). The germline V and J ends were trimmed by 2 bases and 0 bases, with 8 bases remaining between them. CDR3 length: 15 amino acids. CDR3 amino acids: CASSIIDYSNQPQHF. The DNA of the CDR3 is TGTGCCAGTAGTATAATAGATTATAGCAATCAGCCCCAGCATTTT. Looking up the rest from reference TRBV19 and TRBJ1-5 gives the full variable domain: DGGITQSPKYLFRKEGQNVTLSCEQNLNHDAMYWYRQDPGQGLRLIYYSQIVNDFQKGDIAEGYSVSREKKESFPLTVTSAQKNPTAFYLCASSIIDYSNQPQHFGDGTRLSIL.

This chain connects TRBV7-9 to TRBJ1-1; 10 positions agree with TRBD1. Germline V lookup: CDR1 SEHNR, CDR2 FQNEAQ (reference sequence). After removal of 2 bases from V and 7 bases from J, the junction contained 4 bases not matched to a gene. The CDR3 runs 14 residues. This CDR3 reads CASSLSGQGDEAFF. CDR3 DNA sequence: TGTGCCAGCAGCTTATCCGGACAGGGGGATGAAGCTTTCTTT.

The chain employs TRBV9 and TRBJ1-4, with D possibly TRBD1 on 6 matching bases. Germline loops: CDR1 SGDLS, CDR2 YYNGEE. This CDR3 spans 14 amino acids. The V and J ends lost 4 bases and 8 bases respectively, with 15 bases between them. CDR3 nucleotides: TGTGCCAGCAGCCGAATAGGGGGAGGCGAAAAACTGTTTTTT. Residues: CASSRIGGGEKLFF. Full variable domain (remainder filled in from reference TRBV9 and TRBJ1-4): DSGVTQTPKHLITATGQRVTLRCSPRSGDLSVYWYQQSLDQGLQFLIQYYNGEERAKGNILERFSAQQFPDLHSELNLSSLELGDSALYFCASSRIGGGEKLFFGSGTQLSVL.

The chain has TRBV27 and TRBJ1-4; unclear D gene. Between the trimmed V and J ends, which lost 4 bases and 5 bases, there was a span of 11 bases. The CDR3 covers 14 residues. Per germline, CDR1 MNHEY and CDR2 SMNVEV (reference sequence). CDR3 region: CASSSPGANEKLFF. CDR3 DNA sequence: TGTGCCAGCAGTTCCCCGGGAGCGAATGAAAAACTGTTTTTT.